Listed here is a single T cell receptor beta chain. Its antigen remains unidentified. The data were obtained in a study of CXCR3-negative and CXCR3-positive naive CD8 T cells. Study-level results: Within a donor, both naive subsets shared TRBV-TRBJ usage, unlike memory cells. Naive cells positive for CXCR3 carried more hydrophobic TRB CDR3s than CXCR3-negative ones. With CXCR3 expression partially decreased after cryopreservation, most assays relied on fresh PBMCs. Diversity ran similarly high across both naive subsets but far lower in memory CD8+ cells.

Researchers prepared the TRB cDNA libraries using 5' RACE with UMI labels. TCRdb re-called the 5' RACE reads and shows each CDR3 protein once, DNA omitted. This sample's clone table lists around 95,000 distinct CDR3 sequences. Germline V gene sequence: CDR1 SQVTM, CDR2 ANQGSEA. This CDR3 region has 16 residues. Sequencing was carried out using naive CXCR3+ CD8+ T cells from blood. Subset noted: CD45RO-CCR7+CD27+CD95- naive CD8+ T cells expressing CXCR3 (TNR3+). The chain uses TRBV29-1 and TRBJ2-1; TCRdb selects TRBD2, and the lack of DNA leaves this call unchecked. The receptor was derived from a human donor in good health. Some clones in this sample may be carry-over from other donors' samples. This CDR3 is CSVDRSRASGYNEQFF.